The next 14 T cell receptor beta chains were all read from a single sample in a study of CD8 T cells in ankylosing spondylitis. TCRdb re-analysed the 5' RACE reads in MiXCR, keeping a single row per CDR3 protein. The sample has approximately 130,000 distinct CDR3 sequences; about a tenth are singletons. The source material was blood, either unsorted or a sorted T cell fraction (not recorded which). The receptors were gathered from a male donor with ankylosing spondylitis or in good health (not recorded which).

This clonotype was seen only a few times. This sequence joins TRBV4-2 and TRBJ2-2; 8 nucleotides align to TRBD1. The CDR3 has 14 amino acids. The germline gives CDR1 LGHNA, CDR2 YNFKEQ. V lost 5 bases and J lost 8; bases outside the gene matches: 7. The CDR3 protein is CASSRRTGSGELFF. The CDR3 DNA reads TGTGCCAGCAGCAGACGGACAGGGTCGGGGGAGCTGTTTTTT.

This clonotype was seen a handful of times. The rearrangement uses TRBV12-3 or TRBV12-4 and TRBJ2-3, with 12 bases aligning to TRBD1. V gave up 7 bases and J gave up 5 bases; unmatched junction bases: 7. The CDR3 consists of 15 residues. CDR3 DNA: TGTGCCAGCATTACCGGGACAGGGGGCAAAGATACGCAGTATTTT. Translated, it gives CASITGTGGKDTQYF.

In DNA, the CDR3 is TGTGCCAGCAGTTCCGTAGGGGAAGGTGAGCAGTACTTC. Translated: CASSSVGEGEQYF. The V call is TRBV27, the J call TRBJ2-7, with a weak D call TRBD1 (5 bases). Trimming took 4 bases from V and 7 from J, leaving 14 bases between them. The CDR3 sequence is 13 residues long. In germline, CDR1 is MNHEY, CDR2 SMNVEV (reference sequence).

This clonotype has only a few counts. The chain combines TRBV18 with TRBJ2-1; tentative D call: TRBD1 (5 bases). V was cut by 6 bases and J by 4 bases, with 19 bases left in between. The CDR3 is 16 residues long. Germline V lookup: CDR1 KGHSH, CDR2 LQKENI. The CDR3 loop is CASSRASTASYNEQFF. CDR3 DNA: TGTGCCAGCTCTCGAGCATCGACAGCTTCATACAATGAGCAGTTCTTC.

The sample holds many counts of this clonotype. V usage is TRBV25-1 and J usage is TRBJ2-5; 12 bases align to TRBD2. With 0 bases clipped from V and 5 bases from J, the junction kept 7 bases outside the gene matches. Germline V CDR1 and CDR2: MGHDK, SYGVNS. This CDR3 is 17 amino acids long. CDR3 in amino acids: CASSEYKTSGRSETQYF. The DNA of the CDR3 is TGTGCCAGCAGTGAATATAAGACTAGCGGGAGAAGTGAGACCCAGTACTTC.

Here the CDR3 reads CASSPPTGYEQYF. CDR3 nucleotides: TGCGCCAGCAGCCCCCCGACTGGCTACGAGCAGTACTTC. The V and J genes are TRBV4-1 and TRBJ2-7; D unresolved. Trimming removed 4 bases at V and 3 bases at J, with 10 bases between. Germline CDR1 MGHRA, CDR2 YSYEKL. The CDR3 runs to 13 residues.

This clonotype was seen ten or more times. The rearrangement links TRBV7-9 to TRBJ2-3; TRBD1 aligns across 8 bases. Germline V CDR1 and CDR2: SEHNR, FQNEAQ (reference sequence). The V and J ends lost 5 bases and 3 bases, in that order; junction bases with no gene match: 10. There are 16 residues in the CDR3. The CDR3 loop is CASSPRTGKDTDTQYF. DNA for the CDR3: TGTGCCAGCAGCCCGCGGACAGGGAAGGATACAGATACGCAGTATTTT.

V is TRBV3-1 and J is TRBJ2-5, with D hard to call. Per the germline V gene, CDR1 is LGHDT and CDR2 is YNNKEL (reference sequence). The CDR3 consists of 15 residues. V shed 11 bases and J shed 5 bases, with 24 bases lying between them. The CDR3 nucleotides read TGTGCCTCCACCCAAGATCAGGCCCAGTTGGAGACCCAGTACTTC. Its translation is CASTQDQAQLETQYF.

This clonotype has a handful of counts. V usage is TRBV28 and J usage is TRBJ2-5; 13 bases are shared with TRBD2. Germline CDR1 reads MDHEN; CDR2 reads SYDVKM. This CDR3 has 18 amino acids. V was clipped by 5 bases and J by 5 bases; unmatched bases: 14. The CDR3 bases are TGTGCCAGCAGTCCACAGGTCGGACTAGCGGGAGAGAGGGAGACCCAGTACTTC. It codes for CASSPQVGLAGERETQYF.

This clonotype was detected many times. V is TRBV7-2 and J is TRBJ2-3; tentative D call: TRBD1 (5 bases). Trimming shortened V by 5 bases and J by 6 bases, and 18 bases separated the two germline ends. The CDR3 contains 15 residues. Germline CDR1 and CDR2: SGHTA and FQGNSA. The CDR3 is CASSLVTGPTDTQYF. CDR3 DNA sequence: TGTGCCAGCAGCCTCGTCACAGGACCCACCGATACGCAGTATTTT.

This chain uses TRBV27 with TRBJ1-2, with 7 bases aligning to TRBD1. CDR1 and CDR2 from the germline V gene are MNHEY and SMNVEV (reference sequence). The CDR3 runs to 15 residues. V was pared by 4 bases and J by 4 bases, with 9 bases of the junction left unmatched. The CDR3 DNA sequence: TGTGCCAGCAGTTCCTGGGACAGTCGGAGCTATGGCTACACCTTC. Translating gives CASSSWDSRSYGYTF.

This clonotype was detected ten times or more. This chain uses TRBV29-1 with TRBJ2-1; the D gene is possibly TRBD1 (5 bases). Germline V gives CDR1 SQVTM, CDR2 ANQGSEA. CDR3 length: 13 residues. Trimming took 3 bases from V and 6 from J, leaving 12 bases between them. CDR3 in DNA: TGCAGCGTTGAGGGGTCGACAGTCAATGAGCAGTTCTTC. This translates into CSVEGSTVNEQFF.

This clonotype occurred a few times. The chain links TRBV6-2 or TRBV6-3 to TRBJ1-5, with D unresolved. This CDR3 contains 13 residues. The V end was cut by 7 bases, the J end by 2 bases, with 9 bases between. Germline V gene lookup returns CDR1 MNHEY and CDR2 SVGEGT. The CDR3: CASTPQGNQPQHF. The CDR3 DNA follows: TGTGCCAGCACACCCCAGGGCAATCAGCCCCAGCATTTT.

This chain uses TRBV6-2 or TRBV6-3 with TRBJ2-1, with D perhaps matching TRBD2 (6 bases). Trimming cost V 4 bases and J 2 bases, with 9 bases left between them. CDR1 MNHEY and CDR2 SVGEGT come from the germline V gene. The CDR3 loop spans 14 amino acids. The CDR3 protein is CASSSGGTYNEQFF. The CDR3 DNA is TGTGCCAGCAGTTCAGGCGGGACCTACAATGAGCAGTTCTTC.